The clone carrying this T cell receptor beta chain was counted only a few times. The data were taken from a study of blood T cell repertoires in COVID-19. V was pared by 8 bases and J by 7 bases, with 15 bases between. CDR3 size: 13 residues. Per germline, CDR1 MNHEY and CDR2 SMNVEV (reference sequence). Only in-frame clones appear in the TCRdb table, and some are missing; sequencing was by immunoSEQ multiplex PCR. This sample yields about 150,000 clones, of which roughly nine tenths are seen a single time; 2% to 3% belongs to the top ten. Material for sequencing was peripheral blood. The receptor was isolated from a woman aged 70 to 79 with acute or convalescent COVID-19. V usage is TRBV27 and J usage is TRBJ1-5; D gene ambiguous. The CDR3 here is CASGFKGGQPQHF. The CDR3 nucleotides are TGTGCCAGCGGATTCAAGGGAGGACAGCCCCAGCATTTT.